The 27 T cell receptor beta chains below were found in one sample sequenced in a study of cytomegalovirus exposure and HLA in healthy donors. Primers for the PCR totalled 60 Vbeta and 13 Jbeta. Sequencing used immunoSEQ multiplex PCR; TCRdb keeps in-frame clones, though not all of them. The sample yields over 90,000 clones, 73% seen once. The specimen was PBMCs. These receptors originate from a middle-aged man in good health and CMV-seronegative.

This clone appeared a few times. The chain joins TRBV2 to TRBJ1-6; perhaps TRBD1 as D (6 bases). Between the trimmed V and J ends, which lost 3 bases and 6 bases, there was a span of 15 bases. The V gene's germline CDR1 is SNHLY and CDR2 FYNNEI. There are 16 residues in the CDR3. Written as DNA, the CDR3 is TGTGCCAGCAGTGACCGGCTTTGGACAGCTAATTCACCCCTCCACTTT. It is translated as CASSDRLWTANSPLHF. The entire variable domain, with the rest obtained from reference TRBV2 and TRBJ1-6, is as follows: EPEVTQTPSHQVTQMGQEVILRCVPISNHLYFYWYRQILGQKVEFLVSFYNNEISEKSEIFDDQFSVERPDGSNFTLKIRSTKLEDSAMYFCASSDRLWTANSPLHFGNGTRLTVT.

Concerning this clone: The conserved final phenylalanine or tryptophan is absent from the CDR3, which likely points to a read error. No DNA is shown, since the ends of the CDR3 on it are uncertain; the CDR3 is the one TCRdb lists. The rearrangement links TRBV5-8 to TRBJ1-2. The CDR3 is 10 residues long, counting both termini. Germline V gene data show CDR1 as SGHTS and CDR2 as YDEGEE. The CDR3 is CASSVAHPSL.

This clone was counted a few times. This sequence joins TRBV25-1 and TRBJ1-5; the D is unclear. V lost 7 bases, J lost 0 bases, and 13 bases lay in between. CDR3 size: 15 residues. Germline CDR1 reads MGHDK; CDR2 reads SYGVNS. The CDR3 protein is CASKDREHSNQPQHF. The CDR3 nucleotides are TGTGCCAGCAAAGACCGGGAGCATAGCAATCAGCCCCAGCATTTT.

This sequence joins TRBV5-1 and TRBJ1-2; tentatively, D is TRBD1 (6 bases). Between the trimmed V and J ends, which lost 6 bases and 2 bases, there was a span of 17 bases. In germline, CDR1 is SGHRS, CDR2 YFSETQ. The CDR3 is 15 residues long. This CDR3 reads CASTFGGHINYGYTF. CDR3 nucleotides: TGCGCCAGCACTTTTGGGGGACACATAAACTATGGCTACACCTTC.

The table lists this clone with a few counts. CDR3 region: CASSLTGGANGYTF. The DNA for the CDR3 is TGTGCCAGTAGTTTAACAGGGGGCGCGAATGGCTACACCTTC. This chain uses TRBV19 with TRBJ1-2; TRBD1 matches 9 bases. The length of the CDR3 is 14 residues. V trimming: 5 bases; J trimming: 6 bases; junction bases outside the gene matches: 7. The germline gives CDR1 LNHDA, CDR2 SQIVND (reference sequence).

The V call is TRBV7-3, the J call TRBJ1-6; TRBD1 might be the D (6 bases). CDR1 SGHTA and CDR2 FQGTGA come from the germline V gene. The V end was cut by 4 bases, the J end by 7 bases, with 8 bases between. The CDR3 totals 13 residues. The CDR3: CASSSQGNSPLHF. The CDR3 coding sequence is TGTGCCAGCAGCTCGCAGGGGAATTCACCCCTCCACTTT.

V usage is TRBV27 and J usage is TRBJ1-6; D uncertain. CDR1 is MNHEY and CDR2 is SMNVEV in the germline V gene (reference sequence). V was pared by 10 bases and J by 6 bases, with 22 bases between. The CDR3 sequence is 16 residues long. The CDR3 sequence is CATLEPPSLVNSPLHF. For the CDR3, the DNA is TGTGCCACCCTTGAACCCCCAAGCTTAGTTAATTCACCCCTCCACTTT.

This chain uses TRBV7-9 with TRBJ2-5, with 7 nucleotides matching TRBD1. The germline V gene has CDR1 SEHNR and CDR2 FQNEAQ (reference sequence). The V gene end was trimmed by 4 bases and the J gene end by 5 bases; junction bases not matched to a gene: 7. The CDR3 covers 14 residues. The CDR3 sequence: CASSSKYRGETQYF. DNA of the CDR3: TGTGCCAGCAGCTCCAAGTACAGGGGCGAGACCCAGTACTTC.

This chain links TRBV5-1 with TRBJ2-2, with D hard to call. CDR1 and CDR2 (germline): SGHRS, YFSETQ. This CDR3 comprises 15 residues. V was clipped by 0 bases and J by 1 base, with 7 bases between them. The DNA for the CDR3 is TGCGCCAGCAGCTTGGCGGTTCTGAACACCGGGGAGCTGTTTTTT. This codes for CASSLAVLNTGELFF.

The J gene is TRBJ2-7, the V gene TRBV11-2, with D hard to call. Germline loops: CDR1 SGHAT, CDR2 FQNNGV. The CDR3 length is 13 residues. Trimming cost V 2 bases and J 3 bases, with 8 bases left between them. CDR3 region: CASSLYSSYEQYF. The CDR3 DNA reads TGTGCCAGCAGCTTATACAGCAGCTACGAGCAGTACTTC. Combining the CDR3 with reference TRBV11-2 and TRBJ2-7 gives the whole variable domain EAGVAQSPRYKIIEKRQSVAFWCNPISGHATLYWYQQILGQGPKLLIQFQNNGVVDDSQLPKDRFSAERLKGVDSTLKIQPAKLEDSAVYLCASSLYSSYEQYFGPGTRLTVT.

This clone was detected only a few times. V is TRBV4-3 and J is TRBJ2-5; 11 bases map to TRBD2. This CDR3 has 11 residues. Germline-derived CDR1 and CDR2 are LGHNA and YSLEER. This CDR3 reads CPSGGRETQYF. The CDR3 DNA follows: TGCCCTAGCGGGGGGCGGGAGACCCAGTACTTC.

The chain is built from TRBV19 and TRBJ2-2; a weak D match, TRBD2 (5 bases). The CDR3 length is 14 residues. The germline V gene encodes CDR1 LNHDA and CDR2 SQIVND (reference sequence). V gave up 3 bases and J gave up 5 bases, with 10 bases separating them. The chain's CDR3 is CASSISGGTGELFF. The CDR3 DNA sequence: TGTGCCAGTAGTATCTCGGGCGGGACCGGGGAGCTGTTTTTT. Together with reference TRBV19 and TRBJ2-2, the CDR3 gives the full variable domain: DGGITQSPKYLFRKEGQNVTLSCEQNLNHDAMYWYRQDPGQGLRLIYYSQIVNDFQKGDIAEGYSVSREKKESFPLTVTSAQKNPTAFYLCASSISGGTGELFFGEGSRLTVL.

The chain combines TRBV7-9 with TRBJ2-7; 10 positions match TRBD1. V trimming: 1 base; J trimming: 4 bases; junction bases outside the gene matches: 1. Germline V gene lookup returns CDR1 SEHNR and CDR2 FQNEAQ (reference sequence). The CDR3 spans 14 residues. CDR3 loop: CASSLGDRGYEQYF. DNA of the CDR3: TGTGCCAGCAGCTTAGGGGACAGGGGTTACGAGCAGTACTTC.

The V and J genes are TRBV5-4 and TRBJ1-4, with 7 bases aligning to TRBD1. Per germline, CDR1 SGHNT and CDR2 YYREEE (reference sequence). V shed 3 bases, J shed 7 bases, and the junction held 6 bases outside the gene matches. CDR3 size: 14 residues. CDR3 in amino acids: CASSSGTEVEKLFF. As DNA, the CDR3 is TGTGCCAGCAGCTCCGGGACAGAAGTTGAAAAACTGTTTTTT. Combining the CDR3 with reference TRBV5-4 and TRBJ1-4 gives the whole variable domain ETGVTQSPTHLIKTRGQQVTLRCSSQSGHNTVSWYQQALGQGPQFIFQYYREEENGRGNFPPRFSGLQFPNYSSELNVNALELDDSALYLCASSSGTEVEKLFFGSGTQLSVL.

This rearrangement joins TRBV21-1 to TRBJ2-2; whether TRBD1, the table's D call, matches the DNA was not checked. TRBV21-1 is termed a pseudogene. This CDR3 is 21 amino acids long. The CDR3 here is CASSIGFGPGQGSGNTGELFF. The CDR3 region has the DNA TGTGCCAGCAGCATAGGTTTTGGGCCGGGACAGGGGAGTGGAAACACCGGGGAGCTGTTTTTT.

The V gene is TRBV5-6, the J gene TRBJ1-2; 9 bases align to TRBD1. V was clipped by 1 base and J by 6 bases; unmatched bases: 1. Germline-derived CDR1 and CDR2 are SGHDT and YYEEEE. This CDR3 has 13 amino acids. CDR3 residues: CASSLTGGDGYTF. As DNA, the CDR3 is TGTGCCAGCAGCTTGACAGGGGGCGATGGCTACACCTTC.

This chain connects TRBV4-3 to TRBJ1-2; unclear D gene. Trimming cost V 1 base and J 5 bases, with 11 bases left between them. CDR3 length: 14 amino acids. The germline V gene encodes CDR1 LGHNA and CDR2 YSLEER. In nucleotides, the CDR3 is TGCGCCAGCAGCCAAGGATCGTCAGTTTATGGCTACACCTTC. It encodes CASSQGSSVYGYTF.

This clone was recorded only once. This chain joins TRBV1 and TRBJ2-5; no check of the table's D call, TRBD2, against the DNA was made. TRBV1 is marked as a pseudogene. The CDR3 contains 15 residues. CDR3 coding DNA: TGCACCAGCAGCCCGCGGGGGGATCTCCAAGAGACCCAGTACTTC. It encodes CTSSPRGDLQETQYF.

The chain is built from TRBV5-4 and TRBJ2-1; the D gene is possibly TRBD2 (6 bases). Trimming stripped 5 bases from V and 2 bases from J, with 14 bases between. CDR1 is SGHNT, CDR2 YYREEE, per germline (reference sequence). This CDR3 is 15 amino acids long. The CDR3 DNA reads as TGTGCCAGCAGTTGGCGGGGAGGAGCCTACAATGAGCAGTTCTTC. Its protein product is CASSWRGGAYNEQFF.

This clone was recorded once. The chain carries TRBV5-1 and TRBJ2-5; 10 bases match TRBD2. The CDR3 length is 17 residues. The germline CDR1 and CDR2 sequences are SGHRS and YFSETQ. Losses at the gene ends were 1 base for V and 0 bases for J; bases not matched to a gene: 6. The CDR3 loop reads CASSLMVAGGHQETQYF. In DNA form, the CDR3 reads TGCGCCAGCAGCTTGATGGTAGCGGGGGGCCACCAAGAGACCCAGTACTTC.

The V gene is TRBV29-1, the J gene TRBJ2-5, with D uncertain. The CDR3 consists of 12 residues. Trimming pared 7 bases from V and 7 bases from J, leaving 16 bases between. CDR1 and CDR2 (germline): SQVTM, ANQGSEA. The CDR3 coding sequence is TGCAGCGCTGTTGGTGCGAAGTGGACCCAGTACTTC. This gives the protein CSAVGAKWTQYF.

This clone was seen a handful of times. This chain joins TRBV19 and TRBJ2-2; 11 positions agree with TRBD2. The CDR3 extends over 15 amino acids. Germline CDR1 is LNHDA and CDR2 is SQIVND (reference sequence). V shed 4 bases, J shed 4 bases, and the junction held 2 bases outside the gene matches. The CDR3 DNA is TGTGCCAGTAGTACCGGGACTAGCGGCACCGGGGAGCTGTTTTTT. Translated: CASSTGTSGTGELFF.

This chain's CDR3 is CASSWGGQETQYF. DNA of the CDR3: TGTGCCAGCAGCTGGGGAGGCCAAGAGACCCAGTACTTC. The V and J genes are TRBV11-2 and TRBJ2-5, with D possibly TRBD2 on 6 matching bases. V gave up 4 bases and J gave up 1 base, with 7 bases separating them. The germline CDR1 and CDR2 sequences are SGHAT and FQNNGV. The CDR3 sequence is 13 residues long.

The chain links TRBV5-6 to TRBJ1-2; D possibly corresponds to TRBD1 (5 bases). The germline V and J ends were trimmed by 0 bases and 1 base, with 10 bases remaining between them. There are 15 residues in the CDR3. Germline-derived CDR1 and CDR2 are SGHDT and YYEEEE. The DNA of the CDR3 is TGTGCCAGCAGCTTGGAGGGGAGGTATAACTATGGCTACACCTTC. Residues: CASSLEGRYNYGYTF.

This clone was counted only a few times. The chain has TRBV13 and TRBJ2-2; D gene ambiguous. CDR3 length: 17 residues. V was trimmed by 4 bases and J by 3 bases, leaving 18 bases between them. CDR1 is PRHDT and CDR2 is FYEKMQ in the germline V gene (reference sequence). CDR3 DNA: TGTGCCAGCAGCTCGCCACTAAGCCAAGTTGACACCGGGGAGCTGTTTTTT. It is translated as CASSSPLSQVDTGELFF.

V gene TRBV11-3 combines with J gene TRBJ1-1; D not resolved. The CDR3 contains 12 residues. Trimming cost V 5 bases and J 8 bases, with 12 bases left between them. Per the germline V gene, CDR1 is SGHNT and CDR2 is YENEEA. This CDR3 reads CASSIIPGEAFF. The CDR3 coding sequence is TGTGCCAGCAGCATAATACCCGGGGAAGCTTTCTTT.

This rearrangement joins TRBV10-1 to TRBJ1-5; D gene uncertain. Germline V CDR1 and CDR2: WNHNN, SYGVQD (reference sequence). V lost 6 bases and J 7 bases, leaving 16 bases between the germline ends. This CDR3 spans 14 amino acids. The CDR3 loop is CASRSPVTLQPQHF. As DNA, the CDR3 is TGCGCCAGCAGGTCTCCTGTCACTTTGCAGCCCCAGCATTTT.